This entry is about one T cell receptor beta chain. Antigen unknown. Only in-frame clones appear in the TCRdb table, and some are missing; sequencing was by immunoSEQ multiplex PCR. In the table there are 2 million to 2.5 million clones, about 92% of which are singletons. The CDR3 is made up of 14 amino acids. V lost 2 bases, J lost 8 bases, and 15 bases lay in between. Germline-derived CDR1 and CDR2 are MGHDK and SYGVNS. These data originate in a study of shared clonotypes between healthy human individuals. Study-wide results and limits: Specimens sampled were limited to blood, with tissue repertoires likely differing.

V and J are TRBV25-1 and TRBJ1-1, with a possible D match to TRBD1 (5 bases). Sequencing was carried out using naive CD4+ T cells from PBMCs. The sample's subset: CD45RA+ positively selected. The sequence came from a young man in good health. Some clones in this sample may be carry-over from other donors' samples. CDR3 DNA sequence: TGTGCCAGCAGTGAAAAAGAAGGGGTCAGGGAAGCTTTCTTT. Its translation is CASSEKEGVREAFF.